This T cell receptor (beta chain) came from a study of monozygotic twins with cystic fibrosis. General study findings and limits: Clonality was generally low (median approximately 0.0095), higher in the most severe patients. Co-twins had the most similar V usage for 13 of 16 pairs, J for 8. Unrelated CF individuals shared fewer identical clonotypes than monozygotic CF twins. Shared CDR3 numbers were not associated with age, concordance or severity.

Germline CDR1 is PRHDT and CDR2 is FYEKMQ (reference sequence). V gave up 1 base and J gave up 12 bases, with 7 bases separating them. This CDR3 spans 12 amino acids. The data were produced by immunoSEQ multiplex PCR, yet TCRdb's version contains in-frame clones alone and is incomplete. Of approximately 34,000 clones listed, under 90% were seen once; the top ten hold under 2%. A single count supports this clone. The antigen is undetermined. The source material was blood. The chain employs TRBV13 and TRBJ1-6, with D possibly matching TRBD1 (5 bases). The clonotype was recovered from a girl aged 2-10 years with cystic fibrosis. As DNA, the CDR3 is TGTGCCAGCAGCTTAGTAGGGGAACCCCTCCACTTT. Translating gives CASSLVGEPLHF.